This T cell receptor (beta chain) was obtained from a study of control samples from healthy donors and cancer patients. V shed 1 base and J shed 3 bases, with 12 bases lying between them. Per germline, CDR1 SGHAT and CDR2 FQNNGV. This CDR3 is built from 15 residues. Using immunoSEQ multiplex PCR, the repertoire was profiled, and TCRdb retains in-frame clones only, with some absent. Among 80,000 to 100,000 clones, around three quarters were seen once, and the ten largest hold 10%. This sequence originates from a woman aged 30 to 39 in good health. The rearrangement links TRBV11-2 to TRBJ2-5, with D perhaps matching TRBD2 (7 bases). What was sequenced was blood. The CDR3 sequence is CASSLGGGREETQYF. The CDR3 DNA reads as TGTGCCAGCAGCTTAGGGGGGGGCCGGGAAGAGACCCAGTACTTC.